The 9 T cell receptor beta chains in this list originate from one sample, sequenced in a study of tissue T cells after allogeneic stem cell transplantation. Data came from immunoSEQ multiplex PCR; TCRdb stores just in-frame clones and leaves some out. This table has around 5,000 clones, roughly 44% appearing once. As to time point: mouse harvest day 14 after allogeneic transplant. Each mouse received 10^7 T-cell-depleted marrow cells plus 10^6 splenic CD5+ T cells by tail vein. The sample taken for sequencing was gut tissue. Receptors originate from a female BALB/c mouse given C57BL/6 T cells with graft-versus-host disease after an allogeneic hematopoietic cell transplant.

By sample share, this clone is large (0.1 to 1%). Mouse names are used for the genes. CDR3 bases read: TGCACCTGCAGTGCAGATCGAAGGGGCAACCAGGCTCCGCTT. Its protein is CTCSADRRGNQAPL. The CDR3 in its entirety is CTCSADRRGNQAPLF. The J gene is TRBJ1-5, the V gene TRBV1; TRBD1 is a possible D gene (5 bases). The read is 1 residue too short to cover the CDR3 end, so that end is filled in from the germline J gene. The germline CDR1 and CDR2 sequences are NSQYPW and LRSPGD (reference sequence). The CDR3 is 15 residues long. Between the trimmed V and J ends, which lost 0 bases and 3 bases, there was a span of 9 bases. Looking up the rest from reference TRBV1 and TRBJ1-5 gives the full variable domain: VTLLEQNPRWRLVPRGQAVNLRCILKNSQYPWMSWYQQDLQKQLQWLFTLRSPGDKEVKSLPGADYLATRVTDTELRLQVANMSQGRTLYCTCSADRRGNQAPLFGEGTRLSVL.

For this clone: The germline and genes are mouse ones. The CDR3 spells CSSSQGLGAETLYF. The part of the CDR3 DNA that was read is TGCTCCAGCAGTCAGGGGCTGGGTGCAGAAACGCTGTAT. The chain combines TRBV23 with TRBJ2-3. The read falls 1 residue short of the CDR3 end, and the missing part is taken from the germline J gene. The CDR3 sequence is 14 residues long. From germline, CDR1 is KGHTA and CDR2 FQNQQP.

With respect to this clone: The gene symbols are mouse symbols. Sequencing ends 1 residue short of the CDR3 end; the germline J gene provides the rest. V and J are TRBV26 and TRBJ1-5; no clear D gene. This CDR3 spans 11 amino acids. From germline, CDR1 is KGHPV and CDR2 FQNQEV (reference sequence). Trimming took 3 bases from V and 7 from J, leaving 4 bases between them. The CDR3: CASSLEQAPLF. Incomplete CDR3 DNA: TGTGCCAGCAGTCTAGAACAGGCTCCGCTT.

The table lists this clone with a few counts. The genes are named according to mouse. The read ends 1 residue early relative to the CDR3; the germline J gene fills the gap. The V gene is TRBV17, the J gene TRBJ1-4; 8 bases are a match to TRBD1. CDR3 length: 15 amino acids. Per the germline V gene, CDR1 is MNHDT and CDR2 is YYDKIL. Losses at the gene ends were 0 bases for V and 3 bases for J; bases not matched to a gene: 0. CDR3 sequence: CASSRDRGPNERLFF. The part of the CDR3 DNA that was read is TGTGCTAGCAGTAGAGACAGGGGGCCCAACGAAAGATTATTT. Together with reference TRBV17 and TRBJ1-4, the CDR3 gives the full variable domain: DTTVKQNPRYKLARVGKPVNLICSQTMNHDTMYWYQKKPNQAPKLLLFYYDKILNREADTFEKFQSSRPNNSFCSLYIGSAGLEYSAMYLCASSRDRGPNERLFFGHGTKLSVL.

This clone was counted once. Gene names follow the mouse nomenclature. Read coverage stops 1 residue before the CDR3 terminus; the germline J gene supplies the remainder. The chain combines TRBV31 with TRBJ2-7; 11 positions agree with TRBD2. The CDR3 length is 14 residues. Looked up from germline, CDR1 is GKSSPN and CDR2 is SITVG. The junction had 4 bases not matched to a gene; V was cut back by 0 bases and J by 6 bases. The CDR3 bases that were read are TGTGCCTGGAGTCTACAACTGGGGGGGCTTGAACAGTAC. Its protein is CAWSLQLGGLEQY. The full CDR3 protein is CAWSLQLGGLEQYF.

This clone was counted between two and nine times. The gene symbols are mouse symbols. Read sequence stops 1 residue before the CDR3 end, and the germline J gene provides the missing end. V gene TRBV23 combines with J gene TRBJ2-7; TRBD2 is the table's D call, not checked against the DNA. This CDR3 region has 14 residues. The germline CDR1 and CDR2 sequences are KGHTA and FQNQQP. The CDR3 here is CSSTPGLGGYEQYF. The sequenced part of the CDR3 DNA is TGCTCCAGCACCCCGGGACTGGGGGGCTATGAACAGTAC.

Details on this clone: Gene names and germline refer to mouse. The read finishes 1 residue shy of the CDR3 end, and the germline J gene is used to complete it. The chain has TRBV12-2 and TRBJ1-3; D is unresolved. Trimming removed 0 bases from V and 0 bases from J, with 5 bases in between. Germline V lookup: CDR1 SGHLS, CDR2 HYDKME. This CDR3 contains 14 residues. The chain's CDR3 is CASSLDISGNTLYF. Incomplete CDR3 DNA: TGTGCCAGCTCTCTCGACATTTCTGGAAATACGCTCTAT.

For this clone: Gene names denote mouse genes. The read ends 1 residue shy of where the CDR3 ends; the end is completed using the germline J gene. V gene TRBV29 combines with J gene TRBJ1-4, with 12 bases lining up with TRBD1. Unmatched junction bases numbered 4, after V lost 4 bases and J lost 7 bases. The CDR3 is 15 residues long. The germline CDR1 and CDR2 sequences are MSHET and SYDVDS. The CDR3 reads CASSSGTGGIERLFF. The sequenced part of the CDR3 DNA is TGTGCTAGCAGTTCGGGGACAGGGGGCATCGAAAGATTATTT. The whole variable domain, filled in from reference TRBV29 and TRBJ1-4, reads DMKVTQMPRYLIKRMGENVLLECGQDMSHETMYWYRQDPGLGLQLIYISYDVDSNSEGDIPKGYRVSRKKREHFSLILDSAKTNQTSVYFCASSSGTGGIERLFFGHGTKLSVL.

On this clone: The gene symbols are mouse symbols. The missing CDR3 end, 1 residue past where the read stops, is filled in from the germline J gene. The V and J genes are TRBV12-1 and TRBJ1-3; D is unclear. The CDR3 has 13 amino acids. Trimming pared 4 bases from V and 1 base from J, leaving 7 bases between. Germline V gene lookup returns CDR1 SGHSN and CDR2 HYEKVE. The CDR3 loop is CASSARSGNTLYF. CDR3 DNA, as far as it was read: TGTGCCAGCTCGGCCCGCTCTGGAAATACGCTCTAT.